The next 3 T cell receptor beta chains were all read from a single sample in a study of PD-1 blockade in classical Hodgkin lymphoma. There was relapse after autologous stem cell transplantation in every patient, and there was variation in brentuximab vedotin exposure. Clones were sequenced by immunoSEQ multiplex PCR, and TCRdb holds only the in-frame ones, with some missing. Of tens of thousands of clones in the sample, roughly 87% are singletons; the top ten hold about 10%. This specimen consisted of peripheral blood mononuclear cells (PBMCs), obtained before the second cycle of nivolumab. These receptors were taken from a human donor with classical Hodgkin lymphoma.

This rearrangement joins TRBV14 to TRBJ2-5, with TRBD2 matching 11 bases. Per germline, CDR1 SGHDN and CDR2 FVKESK. This CDR3 has 16 amino acids. The V gene end was trimmed by 4 bases and the J gene end by 5 bases; junction bases not matched to a gene: 9. CDR3 in amino acids: CASSRLLAGALETQYF. CDR3 nucleotide sequence: TGTGCCAGCAGCCGCCTACTAGCGGGGGCTTTGGAGACCCAGTACTTC.

V usage is TRBV5-1 and J usage is TRBJ2-3; D remains unclear. This CDR3 is built from 14 residues. V lost 0 bases, J lost 1 base, and 6 bases lay in between. Germline lookup yields CDR1 SGHRS and CDR2 YFSETQ. The CDR3 DNA reads as TGCGCCAGCAGCTTGGGACTCGGCACAGATACGCAGTATTTT. It yields the protein CASSLGLGTDTQYF.

The chain joins TRBV27 to TRBJ2-7; 13 positions agree with TRBD2. V shed 5 bases, J shed 1 base, and the junction held 8 bases outside the gene matches. Germline CDR1 is MNHEY and CDR2 is SMNVEV (reference sequence). The CDR3 is 17 residues long. In DNA form, the CDR3 reads TGTGCCAGCAGTCCGCGACTAGCGGGAGGTCGATCCTACGAGCAGTACTTC. This translates into CASSPRLAGGRSYEQYF.